These 18 T cell receptor beta chains were all obtained from the same sample, sequenced in a study of T cells in Graves' hyperthyroidism and ophthalmopathy. RNA transcripts provided the source from which TCR beta CDR3 regions were amplified. The HTBI primer set drove a first-round RT-PCR of the TCR CDR3. TCRdb passed the multiplex PCR reads through MiXCR, listing each CDR3 protein once. This table holds some 720,000 distinct CDR3 sequences, 16% found once. Material for sequencing was blood. The receptors stem from a man aged 18 to 30 with Graves' hyperthyroidism.

In the case of this clonotype: Because the CDR3 is missing its conserved closing phenylalanine or tryptophan, this is likely a read error. This sequence joins TRBV11-2 and TRBJ2-5, with D perhaps matching TRBD2 (7 bases). With 4 bases removed from V and 5 bases from J, the gap between germline ends came to 20 bases. Germline assignment: CDR1 SGHAT and CDR2 FQNNGV. CDR3 length equals 16 residues. This CDR3 is CASSSSARGGGETQYL. The DNA for the CDR3 is TGTGCCAGCAGCTCTTCGGCTAGAGGGGGGGGGGAGACCCAGTACCTC.

This chain uses TRBV4-2 with TRBJ1-3; unclear D gene. This CDR3 comprises 17 residues. From germline, CDR1 is LGHNA and CDR2 YNFKEQ. Trimming left V 5 bases short and J 0 bases short, with 17 bases between. The CDR3, as DNA: TGTGCCAGCAGCAGCCCTGACACCTCGAGCTCTGGAAACACCATATATTTT. Amino acids: CASSSPDTSSSGNTIYF.

This clonotype was counted between two and nine times. The junction departs from germline at one end; a sequencing error may be responsible. V is TRBV7-2 and J is TRBJ1-4; the D gene is possibly TRBD1 (6 bases). Germline V gives CDR1 SGHTA, CDR2 FQGNSA. The CDR3 runs to 13 residues. The CDR3, as DNA: TGTGCTAGCAGCCGACAGGCAAATGAAAAACTGTTTTTT. It translates to CASSRQANEKLFF.

This chain connects TRBV18 to TRBJ1-3; no definite D call. The length of the CDR3 is 13 residues. Looked up from germline, CDR1 is KGHSH and CDR2 is LQKENI. V was trimmed by 3 bases and J by 0 bases, leaving 3 bases between them. The CDR3 DNA is TGTGCCAGCTCACCGACCTCTGGAAACACCATATATTTT. Translating gives CASSPTSGNTIYF.

The sample holds many counts of this clonotype. This chain connects TRBV6-1 to TRBJ2-1, with D possibly called TRBD1 or TRBD2 (6 bases each). From germline, CDR1 is MNHNS and CDR2 SASEGT. V gave up 3 bases and J gave up 7 bases, with 16 bases separating them. The CDR3 is made up of 15 amino acids. The CDR3 DNA reads TGTGCCAGCAGTGATGATGGAGGGGGTATAAATGAGCAGTTCTTC. It is translated as CASSDDGGGINEQFF.

The chain joins TRBV28 to TRBJ1-1, with D uncertain. CDR1 is MDHEN and CDR2 is SYDVKM in the germline V gene. This CDR3 has 12 residues. Trimming shortened V by 1 base and J by 12 bases, and 12 bases separated the two germline ends. The CDR3 bases are TGTGCCAGCAGTTTATCGTCCGGTCTTCCTTTCTTT. This encodes CASSLSSGLPFF.

In its sample, this clonotype was seen a few times. The V and J genes are TRBV9 and TRBJ2-7, with TRBD2 identical over 7 bases. Germline assignment: CDR1 SGDLS and CDR2 YYNGEE. The CDR3 has 16 amino acids. The V gene end was trimmed by 0 bases and the J gene end by 0 bases; junction bases not matched to a gene: 6. CDR3 in amino acids: CASSVDGGSPSYEQYF. DNA of the CDR3: TGTGCCAGCAGCGTAGACGGGGGGTCGCCCTCCTACGAGCAGTACTTC.

A few counts support this clonotype. This chain joins TRBV30 and TRBJ1-3, with a tentative D call TRBD1 (5 bases). The V and J ends lost 1 base and 6 bases respectively, with 10 bases between them. There are 13 residues in the CDR3. From germline, CDR1 is GTSNPN and CDR2 SVGIG (reference sequence). DNA of the CDR3: TGTGCCTGGAGTGGGGGACCCGAAAACACCATATATTTT. The encoded protein is CAWSGGPENTIYF.

About this clonotype itself: A much larger clonotype is one base distant, so this may be a read error. The chain carries TRBV12-3 or TRBV12-4 and TRBJ2-1; 10 nucleotides match TRBD2. V gave up 6 bases and J gave up 7 bases; unmatched junction bases: 6. The CDR3 is 14 residues long. CDR3 nucleotides: TGTGCCAGCAGCCCCTCTAGCGGGAGTAATGAGCAGTTCTTC. This encodes CASSPSSGSNEQFF.

This clonotype was seen a handful of times. The chain joins TRBV7-6 to TRBJ1-6, with 7 bases aligning to TRBD1. V gave up 5 bases and J gave up 10 bases; unmatched junction bases: 11. Germline CDR1 reads SGHVS; CDR2 reads FNYEAQ. The CDR3 extends over 15 amino acids. CDR3 DNA: TGTGCCAGCAGCCCGACAGGGTTCGCAACGTCACCCCTCCACTTT. Protein sequence: CASSPTGFATSPLHF.

The chain couples TRBV4-3 to TRBJ1-1, with D possibly TRBD1 on 6 matching bases. CDR1 LGHNA and CDR2 YSLEER come from the germline V gene. The ends were cut back, 6 bases at V and 6 bases at J, with 20 bases in the middle. The CDR3 loop spans 15 amino acids. The CDR3 region has the DNA TGCGCCAGCAGGTCGGGGGCCGGGGTGGGCGCTGAAGCTTTCTTT. It yields the protein CASRSGAGVGAEAFF.

This clonotype was seen many times. The V call is TRBV6-2 or TRBV6-3, the J call TRBJ2-2, with TRBD2 identical over 11 bases. With V trimmed by 6 bases and J by 3 bases, 6 bases remained unmatched. This CDR3 contains 16 residues. Germline CDR1 and CDR2: MNHEY and SVGEGT. The DNA of the CDR3 is TGTGCCAGCAGATTACTAGCGGGAGTTCACACCGGGGAGCTGTTTTTT. Residues: CASRLLAGVHTGELFF.

This clonotype came up many times. The chain has TRBV27 and TRBJ2-7, with TRBD1 matching over 9 bases. Looked up from germline, CDR1 is MNHEY and CDR2 is SMNVEV (reference sequence). The CDR3 has 15 amino acids. Germline trimming cut 7 bases from V and 4 bases from J; bases unmatched to any gene: 11. Written as DNA, the CDR3 is TGTGCCAGCAAGCAGAAGTGGGACAGGGTATACGAGCAGTACTTC. As protein: CASKQKWDRVYEQYF.

This clonotype was picked up many times. The rearrangement links TRBV6-2 or TRBV6-3 to TRBJ2-3, with D hard to call. Between the trimmed V and J ends, which lost 5 bases and 0 bases, there was a span of 15 bases. The CDR3 spans 16 residues. Germline CDR1 reads MNHEY; CDR2 reads SVGEGT. The CDR3 here is CASSGPVPASTDTQYF. In nucleotides, the CDR3 is TGTGCCAGCAGTGGCCCTGTGCCCGCTAGCACAGATACGCAGTATTTT.

The table lists this clonotype with many counts. This chain joins TRBV24-1 and TRBJ1-5, with D possibly TRBD1 on 6 matching bases. V lost 2 bases, J lost 6 bases, and 10 bases lay in between. The CDR3 runs 14 residues. Looked up from germline, CDR1 is KGHDR and CDR2 is SFDVKD. CDR3 residues: CATSDWTVAQPQHF. The CDR3 region has the DNA TGTGCCACCAGTGATTGGACAGTTGCTCAGCCCCAGCATTTT.

This chain connects TRBV20-1 to TRBJ2-1; TRBD1 is a possible D gene (6 bases). From germline, CDR1 is DFQATT and CDR2 SNEGSKA (reference sequence). Trimming took 6 bases from V and 9 from J, leaving 15 bases between them. The CDR3 spans 12 residues. The CDR3 DNA reads as TGCAGTGCGGGGCGGCCCAGGGGTGAGCAGTTCTTC. Its protein is CSAGRPRGEQFF.

The gene calls are TRBV24-1 and TRBJ2-5; TRBD1 agrees at 7 bases. The ends lost 7 bases at V and 4 bases at J; junction bases unmatched: 11. The CDR3 has 15 amino acids. Germline loops: CDR1 KGHDR, CDR2 SFDVKD. CDR3: CATSPNTGARETQYF. The DNA of the CDR3 is TGTGCCACCAGCCCGAACACAGGGGCAAGAGAGACCCAGTACTTC.

This clonotype was seen more than once but under ten times. This chain joins TRBV10-3 and TRBJ2-7; 11 bases align to TRBD2. The V and J ends lost 4 bases and 3 bases, in that order; junction bases with no gene match: 8. Germline V lookup: CDR1 ENHRY, CDR2 SYGVKD. The CDR3 loop spans 16 amino acids. CDR3 loop: CAISAGTSGVLYEQYF. Here the CDR3 DNA reads TGTGCCATCAGTGCAGGGACTAGCGGTGTCCTCTACGAGCAGTACTTC.